The present T cell receptor (beta chain) was sequenced within a study of shared clonotypes between healthy human individuals. CDR1 is SGHKS, CDR2 YYEKEE, per germline (reference sequence). The CDR3 contains 14 residues. V lost 0 bases and J lost 4, with 11 bases in between. This clone was seen repeatedly, ten times or more. Produced via immunoSEQ multiplex PCR; TCRdb's table is partial and in-frame only. The data contain 100,000 to 120,000 clones, about two thirds of them singletons. Sequenced: memory CD8+ T cells sorted from blood. As for subset: CD45RO+ cells pooled with CCR7-negative TemRA cells. The chain carries TRBV5-5 and TRBJ2-7, with D perhaps assigned TRBD1 or TRBD2 (5 bases each). This TCR was recovered from a woman aged 25 to 39 in good health. DNA for the CDR3: TGTGCCAGCAGCTTGGCCGGGGCGGATTACGAGCAGTACTTC. Residues: CASSLAGADYEQYF.